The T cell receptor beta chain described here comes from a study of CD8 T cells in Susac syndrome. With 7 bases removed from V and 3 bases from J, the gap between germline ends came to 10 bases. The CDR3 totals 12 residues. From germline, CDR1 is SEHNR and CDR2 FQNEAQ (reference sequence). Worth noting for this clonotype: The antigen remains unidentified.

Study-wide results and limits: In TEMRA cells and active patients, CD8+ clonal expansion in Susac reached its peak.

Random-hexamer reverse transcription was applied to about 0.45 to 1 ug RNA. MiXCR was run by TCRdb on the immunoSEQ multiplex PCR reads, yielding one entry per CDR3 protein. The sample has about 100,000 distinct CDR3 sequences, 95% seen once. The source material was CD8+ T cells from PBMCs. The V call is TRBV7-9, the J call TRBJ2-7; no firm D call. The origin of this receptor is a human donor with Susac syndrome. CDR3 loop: CASTQTGYEQYF. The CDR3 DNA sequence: TGTGCCAGCACTCAGACTGGCTACGAGCAGTACTTC.